The 28 T cell receptor beta chains presented below share a single source sample, sequenced in a study of neurological immune-mediated disorders. TCRdb fed the 5' RACE reads into MiXCR, producing one record per CDR3 protein. The sample records fewer than 85,000 distinct CDR3 sequences, 4.5% to 5.5% being singletons. Sequenced sample: PBMCs. The receptors derive from a woman aged 70-85 years with multiple sclerosis.

This clonotype was detected ten times or more. The chain links TRBV5-1 to TRBJ2-1, with a tentative D call TRBD2 (6 bases). The ends were cut back, 8 bases at V and 2 bases at J, with 14 bases in the middle. This CDR3 is 14 amino acids long. Germline CDR1 is SGHRS and CDR2 is YFSETQ. As DNA, the CDR3 is TGCGCCAGTACTAGCCCTGTCGCCTACAATGAGCAGTTCTTC. It specifies CASTSPVAYNEQFF.

This clonotype came up many times. The gene calls are TRBV6-5 and TRBJ1-1; 8 positions match TRBD1. The CDR3 runs 14 residues. V was clipped by 5 bases and J by 5 bases; unmatched bases: 7. Germline values: CDR1 MNHEY, CDR2 SVGAGI. The CDR3 spells CASSDTGGLTEAFF. CDR3 nucleotides: TGTGCCAGCAGTGACACAGGGGGGCTGACTGAAGCTTTCTTT.

The table lists this clonotype with many counts. The chain joins TRBV20-1 to TRBJ2-7; 7 bases agree with TRBD2. The CDR3 totals 11 residues. Germline V lookup: CDR1 DFQATT, CDR2 SNEGSKA (reference sequence). V shed 7 bases and J 2 bases; nucleotides not matched to a gene: 2. The CDR3 nucleotides are TGCAGTGTCGCGGGGGCCTACGAGCAGTACTTC. It encodes CSVAGAYEQYF.

The V call is TRBV9, the J call TRBJ1-1; 12 nucleotides match TRBD1. Germline V lookup: CDR1 SGDLS, CDR2 YYNGEE. This CDR3 has 19 residues. With 3 bases clipped from V and 0 bases from J, the junction kept 12 bases outside the gene matches. The DNA of the CDR3 is TGTGCCAGCAGCGGGGACAGGGGGCAGAAAATCGACTTGAACACTGAAGCTTTCTTT. Translated: CASSGDRGQKIDLNTEAFF.

There are a few counts of this clonotype. In DNA, the CDR3 is TGTGCCAGTAGTATAGTTGCGGGAGTGGGGATCTACAATGAGCAGTTCTTC. It yields the protein CASSIVAGVGIYNEQFF. The chain links TRBV19 to TRBJ2-1; 7 positions match TRBD2. Trimming at V came to 1 base and at J to 3 bases, leaving 9 bases not matched to a gene. The CDR3 extends over 17 amino acids. Germline V gene data show CDR1 as LNHDA and CDR2 as SQIVND (reference sequence). Full variable domain (remainder filled in from reference TRBV19 and TRBJ2-1): DGGITQSPKYLFRKEGQNVTLSCEQNLNHDAMYWYRQDPGQGLRLIYYSQIVNDFQKGDIAEGYSVSREKKESFPLTVTSAQKNPTAFYLCASSIVAGVGIYNEQFFGPGTRLTVL.

The CDR3: CSVTQGGVRDTQYF. CDR3 DNA sequence: TGCAGCGTTACCCAGGGGGGGGTTCGGGATACGCAGTATTTT. This chain connects TRBV29-1 to TRBJ2-3; the D call may be TRBD1 or TRBD2 (7 bases each). V gave up 5 bases and J gave up 6 bases, with 18 bases separating them. This CDR3 region has 14 residues. Germline values: CDR1 SQVTM, CDR2 ANQGSEA.

The chain couples TRBV5-1 to TRBJ2-2; 13 bases are shared with TRBD2. Losses at the gene ends were 5 bases for V and 7 bases for J; bases not matched to a gene: 5. Germline CDR1 SGHRS, CDR2 YFSETQ. This CDR3 is built from 15 residues. CDR3 residues: CASRIGLAGDGELFF. CDR3 bases: TGCGCCAGCAGAATCGGACTAGCGGGAGACGGGGAGCTGTTTTTT.

In this sample, this clonotype turned up many times. This chain uses TRBV29-1 with TRBJ2-2, with a tentative D call TRBD2 (6 bases). The CDR3 has 15 amino acids. V was clipped by 0 bases and J by 6 bases, with 14 bases between them. The germline gives CDR1 SQVTM, CDR2 ANQGSEA. CDR3 in DNA: TGCAGCGTTGAAGATACGGGACTTACTGCCGGGGAGCTGTTTTTT. It is translated as CSVEDTGLTAGELFF.

Many counts were recorded for this clonotype. The CDR3 sequence: CASREEGRETQYF. Written as DNA, the CDR3 is TGTGCCAGCAGGGAAGAGGGTAGGGAGACCCAGTACTTC. This chain links TRBV6-5 with TRBJ2-5; a weak D match, TRBD2 (5 bases). CDR1 is MNHEY, CDR2 SVGAGI, per germline. The V gene lost 6 bases and the J gene lost 5 bases, with 13 bases spanning the gap. This CDR3 is built from 13 residues.

This clonotype appeared many times. The V and J genes are TRBV9 and TRBJ2-2; 7 bases are a match to TRBD2. V trimming: 3 bases; J trimming: 6 bases; junction bases outside the gene matches: 8. This CDR3 region has 15 residues. Germline V gene sequence: CDR1 SGDLS, CDR2 YYNGEE. CDR3 sequence (DNA): TGTGCCAGCAGCGAACTAGCGACTGGGGCCGGGGAGCTGTTTTTT. Protein sequence: CASSELATGAGELFF. The variable domain in full, completed from reference TRBV9 and TRBJ2-2, reads DSGVTQTPKHLITATGQRVTLRCSPRSGDLSVYWYQQSLDQGLQFLIQYYNGEERAKGNILERFSAQQFPDLHSELNLSSLELGDSALYFCASSELATGAGELFFGEGSRLTVL.

In its sample, this clonotype was seen many times. V and J are TRBV20-1 and TRBJ1-2; the D is unclear. The germline gives CDR1 DFQATT, CDR2 SNEGSKA (reference sequence). V shed 0 bases and J shed 7 bases, with 12 bases lying between them. This CDR3 is built from 13 residues. DNA for the CDR3: TGCAGTGCTAGAGATCAAGCGAATTTTGGCTACACCTTC. Its translation: CSARDQANFGYTF.

This clonotype was observed at least ten times. This chain connects TRBV5-1 to TRBJ1-1, with D unclear. This CDR3 spans 15 amino acids. CDR1 and CDR2 from the germline V gene are SGHRS and YFSETQ. The V end lost 0 bases, the J end lost 1 base, and 10 bases lay between the germline ends. The CDR3 DNA sequence: TGCGCCAGCAGCTTGGTGGTCGGACGGAACACTGAAGCTTTCTTT. This codes for CASSLVVGRNTEAFF.

This clonotype has ten or more counts. The V gene is TRBV20-1, the J gene TRBJ1-2; the D is unclear. Trimming took 6 bases from V and 7 from J, leaving 18 bases between them. Germline CDR1 and CDR2: DFQATT and SNEGSKA (reference sequence). There are 13 residues in the CDR3. The CDR3 DNA follows: TGCAGTGCCATCCGGGCCCCGGAACGTGGCTACACCTTC. Translating it yields CSAIRAPERGYTF.

This clonotype was recorded many times. The chain combines TRBV12-3 or TRBV12-4 with TRBJ2-6; TRBD1 agrees at 9 bases. V shed 3 bases, J shed 2 bases, and the junction held 11 bases outside the gene matches. The CDR3 is 19 residues long. CDR3 sequence: CASSFGTGSFSAGANVLTF. CDR3 sequence (DNA): TGTGCCAGCAGTTTCGGGACAGGGAGTTTTAGCGCTGGGGCCAACGTCCTGACTTTC.

This clonotype was counted ten times or more. The chain carries TRBV2 and TRBJ2-3, with a weak D call TRBD2 (5 bases). Trimming removed 6 bases from V and 1 base from J, with 23 bases in between. CDR1 is SNHLY and CDR2 is FYNNEI in the germline V gene. This CDR3 comprises 18 residues. For the CDR3, the DNA is TGTGCCAGCAGGTGGGAGAACTCCCACCCAGTCGGCACAGATACGCAGTATTTT. This encodes CASRWENSHPVGTDTQYF.

This clonotype was seen ten or more times. The chain employs TRBV15 and TRBJ2-2; TRBD1 matches at 8 bases. This CDR3 is built from 12 residues. From germline, CDR1 is LNHNV and CDR2 YYDKDF (reference sequence). V was pared by 5 bases and J by 9 bases, with 2 bases of the junction left unmatched. CDR3 in DNA: TGTGCCACCAGCGGGGACAGGAGGGAGCTGTTTTTT. It is translated as CATSGDRRELFF.

This clonotype was observed many times. The chain uses TRBV10-3 and TRBJ1-1; D might be TRBD1 (6 bases). Germline CDR1 reads ENHRY; CDR2 reads SYGVKD. V lost 6 bases and J 1 base, leaving 9 bases between the germline ends. This CDR3 has 13 residues. CDR3 nucleotide sequence: TGTGCCATCAGGGACAGTCAGAACACTGAAGCTTTCTTT. It encodes CAIRDSQNTEAFF.

Ten or more counts support this clonotype. The chain uses TRBV6-5 and TRBJ1-5; D ambiguous. The CDR3 length is 16 residues. Germline-derived CDR1 and CDR2 are MNHEY and SVGAGI. Between the trimmed V and J ends, which lost 0 bases and 2 bases, there was a span of 11 bases. The CDR3 spells CASSYSSGSGNQPQHF. CDR3 nucleotides: TGTGCCAGCAGTTACTCGAGTGGTTCGGGCAATCAGCCCCAGCATTTT.

This clonotype was picked up many times. The chain is built from TRBV5-6 and TRBJ1-4, with TRBD1 matching 7 bases. V lost 4 bases to trimming and J lost 6 bases; unmatched junction nucleotides: 9. The germline gives CDR1 SGHDT, CDR2 YYEEEE. CDR3 length equals 15 residues. This chain's CDR3 is CASSPGGQADEKLFF. Here the CDR3 DNA reads TGTGCCAGCAGCCCGGGAGGACAGGCGGATGAAAAACTGTTTTTT.

This clonotype has a count of ten or more. This chain connects TRBV3-1 to TRBJ1-2; TRBD1 is a possible D gene (5 bases). The CDR3 has 12 amino acids. V was trimmed by 1 base and J by 11 bases, leaving 11 bases between them. Germline CDR1 LGHDT, CDR2 YNNKEL (reference sequence). In DNA, the CDR3 is TGTGCCAGCAGCCAAGGCGATAGACAGTACACCTTC. Encoded protein: CASSQGDRQYTF.

The CDR3, as DNA: TGTGCCAGCAGTGGTCTAGCGGGAGTACTAACCGGGGAGCTGTTTTTT. Translating gives CASSGLAGVLTGELFF. The chain links TRBV2 to TRBJ2-2; 10 nucleotides line up with TRBD2. CDR3 size: 16 residues. V lost 4 bases, J lost 5 bases, and 7 bases stayed unmatched. CDR1 and CDR2 from the germline V gene are SNHLY and FYNNEI.

This clonotype was picked up many times. J is TRBJ2-1 and V is TRBV29-1, with 9 bases identical to TRBD1. The ends lost 0 bases at V and 4 bases at J; junction bases unmatched: 25. Germline V CDR1 and CDR2: SQVTM, ANQGSEA. This CDR3 is 22 amino acids long. CDR3 sequence reads: CSVEDLLVTGTGPKPDYNEQFF. The CDR3 DNA reads TGCAGCGTTGAAGATCTTTTGGTTACCGGGACAGGGCCCAAACCTGATTACAATGAGCAGTTCTTC.

This clonotype was detected ten times or more. The chain has TRBV7-2 and TRBJ2-4, with 10 nucleotides matching TRBD1. The CDR3 is 14 residues long. V was pared by 5 bases and J by 8 bases, with 6 bases of the junction left unmatched. CDR1 and CDR2 (germline): SGHTA, FQGNSA. The CDR3 sequence: CASSPDRGLDIQYF. CDR3 coding DNA: TGTGCCAGCAGCCCAGACAGGGGGCTGGACATTCAGTACTTC.

This clonotype was picked up many times. V and J are TRBV10-3 and TRBJ1-5; maybe TRBD1 (5 bases). The CDR3 has 14 residues. V dropped 4 bases and J dropped 0 bases, with 7 bases sitting between them. Per the germline V gene, CDR1 is ENHRY and CDR2 is SYGVKD. CDR3 in DNA: TGTGCCATCAGTGGGGGGAATAGCAATCAGCCCCAGCATTTT. Amino acid sequence: CAISGGNSNQPQHF.

The chain couples TRBV10-1 to TRBJ2-1; TRBD2 matches at 8 bases. The CDR3 contains 14 residues. The trim removed 2 bases at V and 5 bases at J, leaving 2 bases unmatched. Germline V lookup: CDR1 WNHNN, CDR2 SYGVQD (reference sequence). CDR3 residues: CASSETSGNNEQFF. Here the CDR3 DNA reads TGCGCCAGCAGTGAGACTAGCGGTAACAATGAGCAGTTCTTC.

The sample holds many counts of this clonotype. The chain employs TRBV29-1 and TRBJ2-7; 7 nucleotides match TRBD2. Trimming cost V 1 base and J 2 bases; bases outside gene matches: 2. The CDR3 covers 13 residues. The germline gives CDR1 SQVTM, CDR2 ANQGSEA. The CDR3: CSVEGSGPYEQYF. Here the CDR3 DNA reads TGCAGCGTTGAAGGTAGCGGGCCCTACGAGCAGTACTTC.

In its sample, this clonotype was seen a few times. This chain connects TRBV7-9 to TRBJ2-3, with D uncertain. The CDR3 runs to 15 residues. From germline, CDR1 is SEHNR and CDR2 FQNEAQ (reference sequence). Trimming removed 4 bases at V and 1 base at J, with 12 bases between. The CDR3 region is CASSSPRSGTDTQYF. DNA of the CDR3: TGTGCCAGCAGCTCGCCCCGGTCTGGCACAGATACGCAGTATTTT.

The genes are TRBV6-6 and TRBJ1-2; tentative D call: TRBD1 (5 bases). Germline CDR1 and CDR2: MNHNY and SVGAGI (reference sequence). The CDR3 length is 15 residues. Trimming took off 6 bases at V and 7 bases at J, with 21 bases between the two ends. The chain's CDR3 is CASSPPQGLPSGYTF. The CDR3 DNA reads TGTGCCAGCAGCCCGCCCCAGGGTTTGCCCTCTGGCTACACCTTC.